This T cell receptor (beta chain) was sequenced in a study of response to subunit inactivated influenza vaccine. One entry per CDR3 protein results from TCRdb running MiXCR on the RT-PCR reads. Counted here are some 850,000 distinct CDR3 sequences, approximately 18% occurring once; the ten biggest clones make up approximately 11%. Trimming left V 5 bases short and J 4 bases short, with 9 bases between. CDR3 length: 13 amino acids. Germline V CDR1 and CDR2: ENHRY, SYGVKD. The rearrangement joins TRBV10-3 to TRBJ2-1; a possible D gene is TRBD1 (5 bases). Sample: PBMCs from blood, taken 5 days after vaccination. The sequence derives from a man aged 50 to 60 who received an inactivated influenza vaccine. The CDR3 sequence is CAISTDKYNEQFF. CDR3 nucleotides: TGTGCCATCAGTACGGACAAGTACAATGAGCAGTTCTTC.